This paragraph reports one T cell receptor (beta chain). This sample is drawn from a study of blood T cell repertoires in COVID-19. On the study more broadly: COVID-19 samples collected from the United States, Italy and Spain covered acute and convalescent phases.

As originally analysed: Estimation of nucleated cell counts relied on the amplification of reference gene primers. TCRdb's copy holds only in-frame clones and misses some; the assay was immunoSEQ multiplex PCR. V, J and clone size are those of that table, while D and trimming were read from the DNA. The data hold roughly 92,000 clones, with roughly 86% observed a single time. The sample comprised peripheral blood. The origin of this receptor is a man over 45 with acute or convalescent COVID-19.

The CDR3 spells CASRGTGANEKLFF. The CDR3 nucleotides are TGTGCCAGTAGGGGGACAGGGGCTAATGAAAAACTGTTTTTT. The rearrangement uses TRBV19 and TRBJ1-4, with 10 nucleotides matching TRBD1. The CDR3 has 14 amino acids. V lost 6 bases, J lost 3 bases, and 1 base stayed unmatched. Germline values: CDR1 LNHDA, CDR2 SQIVND (reference sequence). The variable domain in full, with the rest retrieved from reference TRBV19 and TRBJ1-4, is DGGITQSPKYLFRKEGQNVTLSCEQNLNHDAMYWYRQDPGQGLRLIYYSQIVNDFQKGDIAEGYSVSREKKESFPLTVTSAQKNPTAFYLCASRGTGANEKLFFGSGTQLSVL.